Shown below are 26 T cell receptor beta chains from a single sample sequenced in a study of T cells in Graves' hyperthyroidism and ophthalmopathy (dated by TCRdb to about 2019). Receptor libraries were prepared by multiplex PCR. Reads for this sample came from an Illumina HiSeq 2000. TCR beta CDR3 regions were amplified from RNA transcripts. For the first round of RT-PCR on the TCR CDR3, the HTBI primer set was used together with the Qiagen OneStep RT-PCR kit. TCRdb reprocessed the public reads (quality trimming at Q25 with fastp, clone calling with MiXCR) and kept in-frame beta chains. A single entry per CDR3 protein holds the most common genes and DNA from its merged rows. Across this sample there are 600,000 to 650,000 distinct CDR3 sequences, with around 16% seen only once. The top ten hold 3.8% of the sample. Sequenced input: blood. These receptor sequences come from a woman in her thirties with Graves' hyperthyroidism.

This clonotype occurred once. J is TRBJ2-7 and V is TRBV5-1, with 9 positions matching TRBD1. The V gene end was trimmed by 5 bases and the J gene end by 4 bases; junction bases not matched to a gene: 10. Germline loops: CDR1 SGHRS, CDR2 YFSETQ. The CDR3 spans 15 residues. In nucleotides, the CDR3 is TGCGCCAGCAGTATGATTACAGGGGGCGCGTACGAGCAGTACTTC. This sequence encodes CASSMITGGAYEQYF.

This clonotype was recorded many times. V usage is TRBV30 and J usage is TRBJ1-6; D gene uncertain. V lost 5 bases, J lost 7 bases, and 9 bases lay in between. Germline CDR1 reads GTSNPN; CDR2 reads SVGIG (reference sequence). The length of the CDR3 is 12 residues. The CDR3 loop reads CAWRPENSPLHF. CDR3 DNA: TGTGCCTGGCGGCCAGAAAATTCACCCCTCCACTTT.

Ten or more counts support this clonotype. The V and J genes are TRBV3-1 and TRBJ1-2; D is perhaps TRBD1 (5 bases). Trimming cost V 0 bases and J 8 bases, with 22 bases left between them. The length of the CDR3 is 17 residues. CDR1 and CDR2 (germline): LGHDT, YNNKEL (reference sequence). CDR3 loop: CASSQDRGGDPTKGYTF. In nucleotides, the CDR3 is TGTGCCAGCAGCCAAGACCGCGGGGGGGATCCCACTAAGGGCTACACCTTC.

At least ten counts were recorded for this clonotype. CDR3 DNA sequence: TGTGCCAGCCTTCTTCGGCAGGGCATCAACGAGCAGTACTTC. This codes for CASLLRQGINEQYF. The rearrangement uses TRBV28 and TRBJ2-7; D is possibly TRBD1 (5 bases). The CDR3 contains 14 residues. Germline assignment: CDR1 MDHEN and CDR2 SYDVKM. V was pared by 8 bases and J by 5 bases, with 19 bases between.

This clonotype was counted many times. The V and J genes are TRBV7-8 and TRBJ2-7; D is unresolved. Germline loops: CDR1 SGHVS, CDR2 FQNEAQ. Trimming cost V 3 bases and J 2 bases, with 11 bases left between them. There are 14 residues in the CDR3. CDR3 in amino acids: CASSLENNPYEQYF. The CDR3, as DNA: TGTGCCAGCAGCTTGGAGAACAATCCCTACGAGCAGTACTTC.

This clonotype showed up many times. The chain joins TRBV5-1 to TRBJ2-7; TRBD2 agrees at 8 bases. Per the germline V gene, CDR1 is SGHRS and CDR2 is YFSETQ. The length of the CDR3 is 14 residues. V lost 5 bases to trimming and J lost 3 bases; unmatched junction nucleotides: 7. The CDR3 loop reads CASSRTSRGYEQYF. The CDR3 DNA reads TGCGCCAGCAGTCGGACTAGCAGGGGCTACGAGCAGTACTTC.

This chain uses TRBV12-3 or TRBV12-4 with TRBJ1-5, with 7 bases matching TRBD1. This CDR3 spans 15 amino acids. Losses at the gene ends were 5 bases for V and 8 bases for J; bases not matched to a gene: 12. The CDR3 here is CASSAFGQATEPQHF. DNA of the CDR3: TGTGCCAGCAGTGCCTTCGGACAGGCGACTGAGCCCCAGCATTTT.

V is TRBV9 and J is TRBJ1-6; D unresolved. The V end lost 0 bases, the J end lost 7 bases, and 14 bases lay between the germline ends. CDR3 length: 16 residues. CDR1 and CDR2 (germline): SGDLS, YYNGEE. DNA for the CDR3: TGTGCCAGCAGCGTAGAGGCTTCGAGGGTCAATTCACCCCTCCACTTT. Encoded protein: CASSVEASRVNSPLHF.

This clonotype was seen only a few times. CDR3 loop: CATGQGMFEQYF. CDR3 DNA sequence: TGTGCCACCGGACAGGGAATGTTCGAGCAGTACTTC. This chain joins TRBV19 and TRBJ2-7; 8 bases are shared with TRBD1. Germline trimming cut 10 bases from V and 6 bases from J; bases unmatched to any gene: 8. The CDR3 is 12 amino acids. Germline CDR1 LNHDA, CDR2 SQIVND (reference sequence).

This clonotype has a count of ten or more. This rearrangement joins TRBV12-3 or TRBV12-4 to TRBJ2-1, with TRBD2 identical over 11 bases. The CDR3 loop spans 17 amino acids. J was trimmed by 6 bases and V by 5 bases; bases with no gene match: 12. CDR3 region: CASSPPGLAGPSNEQFF. The CDR3, as DNA: TGTGCCAGCAGTCCCCCCGGACTAGCGGGTCCGTCCAATGAGCAGTTCTTC.

This clonotype was detected many times. The V and J genes are TRBV28 and TRBJ2-7; TRBD1 aligns across 8 bases. The J segment lost 4 bases and the V segment lost 6 bases, leaving 11 bases of the junction unmatched. CDR1 and CDR2 (germline): MDHEN, SYDVKM. The CDR3 spans 15 residues. The CDR3: CASRITQGAHYEQYF. CDR3 nucleotide sequence: TGTGCCAGCAGAATCACCCAGGGGGCGCATTACGAGCAGTACTTC.

Ten or more counts support this clonotype. The chain couples TRBV2 to TRBJ2-7; no firm D call. CDR1 and CDR2 (germline): SNHLY, FYNNEI. Trimming took off 6 bases at V and 0 bases at J, with 12 bases between the two ends. CDR3 length: 14 residues. The CDR3 sequence is CASSSQTTSYEQYF. In DNA, the CDR3 is TGTGCCAGCAGCTCACAGACCACCTCCTACGAGCAGTACTTC.

This clonotype has ten or more counts. J is TRBJ2-7 and V is TRBV2; 7 bases map to TRBD2. Germline V lookup: CDR1 SNHLY, CDR2 FYNNEI. The CDR3 length is 15 residues. Trimming took 4 bases from V and 2 from J; bases not matched to a gene: 8. CDR3 sequence: CASSVEREVTYEQYF. The CDR3 DNA reads TGTGCCAGCAGTGTTGAACGGGAGGTAACCTACGAGCAGTACTTC.

This clonotype was found a few times. This chain connects TRBV29-1 to TRBJ1-2; 8 positions match TRBD1. CDR3 length: 16 amino acids. From germline, CDR1 is SQVTM and CDR2 ANQGSEA. Germline trimming cut 2 bases from V and 3 bases from J; bases unmatched to any gene: 11. Here the CDR3 reads CSVELRSAGGDYGYTF. For the CDR3, the DNA is TGCAGCGTTGAACTTCGGTCGGCAGGGGGCGACTATGGCTACACCTTC.

This clonotype occurred many times. CDR3 sequence (DNA): TGCAGTGTTCGGGGGTCCTACGAGCAGTACTTC. It is translated as CSVRGSYEQYF. The rearrangement joins TRBV20-1 to TRBJ2-7, with D perhaps matching TRBD2 (6 bases). Trimming cost V 7 bases and J 1 base, with 8 bases left between them. Germline V gives CDR1 DFQATT, CDR2 SNEGSKA (reference sequence). The CDR3 is made up of 11 amino acids.

This clonotype was picked up many times. This chain links TRBV2 with TRBJ2-5, with TRBD2 as a possible D gene (6 bases). The CDR3 has 11 amino acids. The V gene lost 8 bases and the J gene lost 5 bases, with 9 bases spanning the gap. Germline lookup yields CDR1 SNHLY and CDR2 FYNNEI. The CDR3: CASGTFETQYF. CDR3 DNA: TGTGCCAGCGGGACTTTTGAGACCCAGTACTTC.

This chain uses TRBV7-2 with TRBJ2-3; D is possibly TRBD2 (7 bases). Germline lookup yields CDR1 SGHTA and CDR2 FQGNSA. The CDR3 is made up of 15 amino acids. Trimming left V 3 bases short and J 5 bases short, with 15 bases between. As DNA, the CDR3 is TGTGCCAGCAGCTTTACGGGGGGAGGGGGAGATACGCAGTATTTT. It encodes CASSFTGGGGDTQYF. Looking up the rest from reference TRBV7-2 and TRBJ2-3 gives the full variable domain: GAGVSQSPSNKVTEKGKDVELRCDPISGHTALYWYRQSLGQGLEFLIYFQGNSAPDKSGLPSDRFSAERTGGSVSTLTIQRTQQEDSAVYLCASSFTGGGGDTQYFGPGTRLTVL.

Turning to this clonotype: This may stem from a read error, because a much larger clone lies one nucleotide away. The gene calls are TRBV11-1 and TRBJ2-7, with TRBD2 matching 8 bases. This CDR3 region has 15 residues. The trim removed 5 bases at V and 5 bases at J, leaving 11 bases unmatched. Germline V gives CDR1 SGHAT, CDR2 FQDESV (reference sequence). The CDR3 sequence: CASSKGRGGNHEQYF. CDR3 coding DNA: TGTGCCAGCAGCAAGGGCCGGGGGGGGAACCACGAGCAGTACTTC.

There are many counts of this clonotype. This chain connects TRBV7-6 to TRBJ2-1; D may match TRBD1 or TRBD2 (5 bases each). The V end was cut by 5 bases, the J end by 5 bases, with 19 bases between. This CDR3 spans 16 amino acids. Germline CDR1 is SGHVS and CDR2 is FNYEAQ. The CDR3, as DNA: TGTGCCAGCAGCCCCCGGGGCCCAGGGTCGGACAATGAGCAGTTCTTC. This codes for CASSPRGPGSDNEQFF. The complete variable domain, with remaining parts taken from reference TRBV7-6 and TRBJ2-1, reads GAGVSQSPRYKVTKRGQDVALRCDPISGHVSLYWYRQALGQGPEFLTYFNYEAQQDKSGLPNDRFSAERPEGSISTLTIQRTEQRDSAMYRCASSPRGPGSDNEQFFGPGTRLTVL.

Only a few counts were recorded for this clonotype. The chain uses TRBV7-3 and TRBJ1-1; 8 bases fit TRBD1. The V segment lost 3 bases and the J segment 2 bases; nucleotides outside the gene matches: 11. CDR1 is SGHTA, CDR2 FQGTGA, per germline. This CDR3 has 17 residues. The CDR3 region has the DNA TGTGCCAGCAGCTTGACAGGGGCGTCAGTCCCCAACACTGAAGCTTTCTTT. This codes for CASSLTGASVPNTEAFF.

This clonotype was detected only a few times. The rearrangement links TRBV9 to TRBJ1-2; a possible D gene is TRBD1 (6 bases). Germline-derived CDR1 and CDR2 are SGDLS and YYNGEE. The CDR3 spans 17 residues. Between the trimmed V and J ends, which lost 3 bases and 4 bases, there was a span of 22 bases. The DNA of the CDR3 is TGTGCCAGCAGCGCCCGTAGAGGGGGGCGGCAATTCTATGGCTACACCTTC. This gives the protein CASSARRGGRQFYGYTF.

This clonotype showed up many times. DNA for the CDR3: TGTGCCAGCAGTTTAGAGGAGGTGCTCCACTTT. It is translated as CASSLEEVLHF. The chain couples TRBV12-3 or TRBV12-4 to TRBJ1-6, with D uncertain. V lost 1 base to trimming and J lost 16 bases, with 8 bases between them. The CDR3 covers 11 residues.

On this clonotype: This may come from a read error, since a much larger clone is one base off. V is TRBV2 and J is TRBJ2-2; D may be TRBD1 or TRBD2 (5 bases each). This CDR3 is 14 amino acids long. Germline V lookup: CDR1 SNHLY, CDR2 FYNNEI. Here the CDR3 reads CASTGTANAGELFF. The CDR3 DNA reads TGTGCCAGCACTGGGACGGCGAACGCCGGGGAGCTGTTTTTT.

This clonotype was counted only a few times. This rearrangement joins TRBV9 to TRBJ2-4; D may be TRBD1 or TRBD2 (5 bases each). V lost 3 bases to trimming and J lost 6 bases, with 13 bases between them. The CDR3 has 14 amino acids. CDR1 and CDR2 from the germline V gene are SGDLS and YYNGEE. This CDR3 is CASSGVGTRNIQYF. The CDR3, as DNA: TGTGCCAGCAGCGGGGTAGGGACCAGAAACATTCAGTACTTC. The full variable domain, rest sourced from reference TRBV9 and TRBJ2-4, is DSGVTQTPKHLITATGQRVTLRCSPRSGDLSVYWYQQSLDQGLQFLIQYYNGEERAKGNILERFSAQQFPDLHSELNLSSLELGDSALYFCASSGVGTRNIQYFGAGTRLSVL.

The rearrangement links TRBV6-9 to TRBJ1-1, with 9 bases lining up with TRBD1. V trimming: 1 base; J trimming: 5 bases; junction bases outside the gene matches: 5. This CDR3 comprises 15 residues. Germline assignment: CDR1 MNHGY and CDR2 SVAAGI. The CDR3, as DNA: TGTGCCAGCAGTTATTGGACAGGGGAAAGGACTGAAGCTTTCTTT. It is translated as CASSYWTGERTEAFF.

V and J are TRBV2 and TRBJ1-6; 9 positions agree with TRBD1. The V segment lost 2 bases and the J segment 7 bases; nucleotides outside the gene matches: 3. CDR3 length: 15 residues. CDR1 is SNHLY and CDR2 is FYNNEI in the germline V gene. The CDR3 nucleotides read TGTGCCAGCAGTGAACTGACAGGGGGAAATTCACCCCTCCACTTT. It translates to CASSELTGGNSPLHF.